The 3 T cell receptor beta chains given below trace back to one sample, sequenced in a study of Ad26.COV2.S vaccination and SARS-CoV-2 variants. Treatment defined: 15 to 20 received Ad26.COV2.S at low or high dose, single or two shots; about 5 received placebo; per-sample allocation not given. Samples came from day 63 after the first vaccine or placebo injection. Data came from immunoSEQ multiplex PCR; TCRdb stores just in-frame clones and leaves some out. This repertoire shows about 350,000 clones, roughly 90% found once; its top ten account for roughly 5%. The specimen comprised peripheral blood, sampled in a trial of Ad26.COV2.S vaccine versus placebo. Receptors originate from a person aged 18-60 years who received the Ad26.COV2.S COVID-19 vaccine or a placebo.

Notes on this clone: This could be a read error, since a much larger clone is one nucleotide away. The V gene is TRBV12-3 or TRBV12-4, the J gene TRBJ1-5; a weak D match, TRBD1 (5 bases). The CDR3 has 12 residues. Trimming removed 7 bases from V and 4 bases from J, with 8 bases in between. The CDR3 sequence is CASKWGNQPQHF. The CDR3 region has the DNA TGTGCCAGCAAATGGGGGAATCAGCCCCAGCATTTT.

The chain has TRBV7-9 and TRBJ2-7; 12 nucleotides align to TRBD2. J was trimmed by 1 base and V by 5 bases; bases with no gene match: 3. The CDR3 has 15 residues. Per the germline V gene, CDR1 is SEHNR and CDR2 is FQNEAQ (reference sequence). CDR3 sequence reads: CASSPTSGRSYEQYF. CDR3 bases: TGTGCCAGCAGCCCGACTAGCGGGAGATCCTACGAGCAGTACTTC.

This chain joins TRBV3-1 (or the pseudogene TRBV3-2) and TRBJ1-5, with 9 bases fitting TRBD1. CDR3 length: 20 residues. Losses at the gene ends were 0 bases for V and 0 bases for J; bases not matched to a gene: 12. Germline values: CDR1 LGHDT, CDR2 YNNKEL (reference sequence). The CDR3 nucleotides read TGTGCCAGCAGCCAAGATGGGAGGGACAGGGACCGGCATAGCAATCAGCCCCAGCATTTT. Protein: CASSQDGRDRDRHSNQPQHF.